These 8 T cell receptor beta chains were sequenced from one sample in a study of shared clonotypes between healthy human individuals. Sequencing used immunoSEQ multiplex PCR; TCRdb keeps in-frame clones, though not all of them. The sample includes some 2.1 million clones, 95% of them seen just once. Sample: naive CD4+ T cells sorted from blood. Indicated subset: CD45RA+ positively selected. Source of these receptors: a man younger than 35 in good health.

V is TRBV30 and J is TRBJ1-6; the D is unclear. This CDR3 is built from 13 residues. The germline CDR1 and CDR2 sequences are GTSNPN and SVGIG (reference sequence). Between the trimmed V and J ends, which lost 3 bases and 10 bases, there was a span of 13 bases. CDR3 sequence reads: CAWRDRGESPLHF. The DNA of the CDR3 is TGTGCCTGGAGGGACCGAGGAGAATCACCCCTCCACTTT.

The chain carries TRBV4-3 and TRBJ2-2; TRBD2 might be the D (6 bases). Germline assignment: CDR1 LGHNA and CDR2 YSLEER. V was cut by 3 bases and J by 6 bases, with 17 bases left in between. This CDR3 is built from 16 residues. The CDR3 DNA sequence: TGCGCCAGCAGCCAGGACCCGGGACTCACATCCGGGGAGCTGTTTTTT. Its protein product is CASSQDPGLTSGELFF.

CDR3 protein: CASSLDPKGEKLFF. CDR3 bases: TGTGCCAGCAGCTTGGACCCAAAGGGGGAAAAACTGTTTTTT. The chain has TRBV5-6 and TRBJ1-4; the D gene is possibly TRBD1 (5 bases). V gave up 0 bases and J gave up 8 bases, with 11 bases separating them. The CDR3 length is 14 residues. Germline lookup yields CDR1 SGHDT and CDR2 YYEEEE.

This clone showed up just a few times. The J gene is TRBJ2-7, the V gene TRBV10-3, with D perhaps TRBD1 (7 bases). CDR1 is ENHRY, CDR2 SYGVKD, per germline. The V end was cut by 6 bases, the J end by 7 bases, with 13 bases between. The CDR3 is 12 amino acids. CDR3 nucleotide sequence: TGTGCCATCAGCGGAGGGACAGATGAGCAGTACTTC. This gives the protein CAISGGTDEQYF.

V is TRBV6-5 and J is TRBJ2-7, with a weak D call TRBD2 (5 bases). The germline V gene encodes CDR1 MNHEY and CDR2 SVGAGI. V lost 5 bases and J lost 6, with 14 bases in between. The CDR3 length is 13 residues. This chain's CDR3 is CASSRGPRGEQYF. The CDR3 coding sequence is TGTGCCAGCAGTCGCGGGCCTCGGGGCGAGCAGTACTTC.

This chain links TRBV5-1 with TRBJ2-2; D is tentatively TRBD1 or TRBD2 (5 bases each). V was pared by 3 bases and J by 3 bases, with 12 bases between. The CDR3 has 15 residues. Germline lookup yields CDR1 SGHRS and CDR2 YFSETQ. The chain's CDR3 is CASSSEAGYTGELFF. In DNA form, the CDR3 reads TGCGCCAGCAGCTCGGAGGCAGGGTACACCGGGGAGCTGTTTTTT.

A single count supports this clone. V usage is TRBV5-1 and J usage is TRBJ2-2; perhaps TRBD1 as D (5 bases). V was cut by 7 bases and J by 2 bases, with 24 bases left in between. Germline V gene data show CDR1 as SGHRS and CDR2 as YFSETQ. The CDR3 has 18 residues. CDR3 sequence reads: CASGWAGASSINTGELFF. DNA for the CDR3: TGCGCCAGCGGATGGGCTGGGGCTTCTTCCATAAACACCGGGGAGCTGTTTTTT.

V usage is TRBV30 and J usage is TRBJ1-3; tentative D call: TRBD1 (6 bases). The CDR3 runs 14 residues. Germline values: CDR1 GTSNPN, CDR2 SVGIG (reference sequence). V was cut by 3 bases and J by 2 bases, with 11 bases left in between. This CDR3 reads CAWRAGVAGNTIYF. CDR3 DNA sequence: TGTGCCTGGAGGGCAGGGGTAGCTGGAAACACCATATATTTT.